Sequencing of this TCR beta chain was carried out in a study of cytomegalovirus exposure and HLA in healthy donors. Findings and caveats of the study: Later analysis identified a missense DCLRE1C variant that was linked to TCR beta V- and J-gene trimming.

Worth noting for this clone: Its antigen remains unidentified.

The CDR3 totals 21 residues. Germline V CDR1 and CDR2: LGHNT, FRNRAP. J was trimmed by 2 bases and V by 2 bases; bases with no gene match: 18. PCR was performed using 60 Vbeta and 13 Jbeta primers. Some clones are missing from TCRdb's copy, which holds only in-frame ones; the method was immunoSEQ multiplex PCR. The table has about 160,000 clones, roughly 79% seen once. This sequence originates from a woman aged 45 to 65 in good health and CMV-seropositive. The specimen was PBMCs. The chain recombines TRBV12-5 with TRBJ2-5; 12 bases line up with TRBD2. CDR3: CASGLLYPLAGGLGGQETQYF. The CDR3 nucleotides read TGTGCTAGTGGTTTGCTTTATCCACTAGCGGGAGGACTTGGTGGGCAAGAGACCCAGTACTTC.